The rows below give T cell receptor beta chains drawn from one sample of a study of persistence of HIV-infected CD4 T cells. These receptors have no identified antigens. Sequenced by immunoSEQ multiplex PCR; TCRdb stores in-frame clones only, minus some. The sample gives around 40,000 clones, roughly 90% of which show up once; 1% is in the top ten. The source was CD4+ T cells sorted from PBMCs after approximately 20-hour stimulation, collected from a patient who received antiretroviral therapy. The origin of the receptors is an adult man with HIV who was CMV-seropositive. Each CDR3 is given with its conserved first and last residue. A D gene is named only where the DNA matches it firmly. Clone size is shown for a subset of rows, as once, few, many or a class of expanded clone.

j_call v_call d_call clone_size cdr3_aa cdr3_nt
TRBJ2-7 TRBV9 NA once CASSVGPDGEQYF TGTGCCAGCAGCGTTGGACCGGATGGGGAGCAGTACTTC
TRBJ1-4 TRBV2 TRBD1 few CASRGTGSTNEKLFF TGTGCCAGCAGGGGGACAGGGTCAACTAATGAAAAACTGTTTTTT
TRBJ1-2 TRBV28 NA NA CASSPGPGRGYTF TGTGCCAGCAGTCCCGGCCCTGGGCGTGGCTACACCTTC
TRBJ1-1 TRBV19 NA NA CATRRGSGTEAFF TGTGCCACCCGACGGGGAAGTGGCACTGAAGCTTTCTTT
TRBJ2-1 TRBV3-1/TRBV3-2 NA NA CASSQAGIYNEQFF TGTGCCAGCAGCCAGGCAGGGATCTACAATGAGCAGTTCTTC
TRBJ1-4 TRBV6-5 TRBD1 NA CASSSPPGQGDEKLFF TGTGCCAGCAGTTCCCCCCCAGGACAGGGGGATGAAAAACTGTTTTTT
TRBJ2-1 TRBV5-1 TRBD2 NA CASSVSGGVYNEQFF TGCGCCAGCAGCGTAAGCGGGGGTGTTTACAATGAGCAGTTCTTC
TRBJ1-2 TRBV28 NA NA CASSFQSGGNYGYTF TGTGCCAGCAGTTTCCAAAGTGGGGGTAACTATGGCTACACCTTC
TRBJ2-4 TRBV6-1 NA NA CASSEAGDSLRGAKNIQYF TGTGCCAGCAGTGAAGCAGGGGACAGTCTCCGGGGGGCCAAAAACATTCAGTACTTC
TRBJ2-3 TRBV6-1 NA NA CASSGARLATSSTDTQYF TGTGCCAGCAGTGGAGCAAGACTCGCCACCTCTAGCACAGATACGCAGTATTTT
TRBJ2-1 TRBV19 TRBD2 NA CASSNLAGDYNEQFF TGTGCCAGTAGTAACCTAGCGGGGGACTACAATGAGCAGTTCTTC
TRBJ1-2 TRBV5-1 TRBD1 NA CASRKGDRAEGYTF TGCGCCAGCAGGAAGGGAGACAGGGCTGAAGGCTACACCTTC
TRBJ1-5 TRBV6-1 NA NA CASSENPDSNQPQHF TGTGCCAGCAGTGAAAACCCAGATAGCAATCAGCCCCAGCATTTT
TRBJ2-1 TRBV5-1 NA NA CASSLLGVVNNEQFF TGCGCCAGCAGCTTGTTGGGAGTCGTGAACAATGAGCAGTTCTTC
TRBJ2-7 TRBV23-1 NA few CASSPSHPRCYEQYF TGCGCCAGCAGTCCATCCCACCCGAGGTGCTACGAGCAGTACTTC
TRBJ1-3 TRBV7-2 NA NA CASSLAWGSGNTIYF TGTGCCAGCAGCTTGGCATGGGGGTCTGGAAACACCATATATTTT
TRBJ2-3 TRBV10-1 TRBD1 NA CASSESTGLSTDTQYF TGCGCCAGCAGTGAGTCGACAGGGCTTAGCACAGATACGCAGTATTTT
TRBJ1-1 TRBV6-6 TRBD1 few CASNSGQGGNTEAFF TGTGCCAGCAACTCGGGACAGGGGGGAAACACTGAAGCTTTCTTT
TRBJ2-2 TRBV2 TRBD2 NA CASGDGGYVGELFF TGTGCCAGCGGGGACGGGGGGTACGTCGGGGAGCTGTTTTTT
TRBJ1-2 TRBV7-9 NA NA CASSLANRSNYGYTF TGTGCCAGCAGCTTAGCCAATAGGTCTAACTATGGCTACACCTTC
TRBJ1-1 TRBV6-5 NA NA CASTGTVGNTEAFF TGTGCCAGCACCGGGACCGTTGGGAACACTGAAGCTTTCTTT
TRBJ1-1 TRBV7-3 NA NA CASSLQGNTEAFF TGTGCCAGCAGCTTACAGGGGAACACTGAAGCTTTCTTT
TRBJ1-2 TRBV12-3/TRBV12-4 NA NA CASSAPQGGGYTF TGTGCCAGCAGTGCCCCTCAGGGAGGTGGCTACACCTTC
TRBJ2-1 TRBV20-1 TRBD2 NA CSARQGGEQFF TGCAGTGCTAGACAGGGAGGGGAGCAGTTCTTC
TRBJ2-4 TRBV7-2 TRBD2 NA CASSFRVAGGPPKNIQYF TGTGCCAGCAGCTTCAGAGTAGCGGGGGGCCCCCCCAAAAACATTCAGTACTTC
TRBJ2-1 TRBV2 NA NA CASSEVPGGLGQFF TGTGCCAGCAGTGAAGTCCCAGGGGGGCTGGGGCAGTTCTTC
TRBJ1-6 TRBV2 NA few CASSVPQGPNSPLHF TGTGCCAGCAGTGTCCCCCAGGGACCTAATTCACCCCTCCACTTT
TRBJ2-3 TRBV2 TRBD1 NA CASRFDRGKDTQYF TGTGCCAGCAGATTCGACAGGGGCAAAGATACGCAGTATTTT
TRBJ1-1 TRBV19 NA NA CASSIMGTGAFF TGTGCCAGTAGTATCATGGGGACGGGAGCTTTCTTT
TRBJ1-2 TRBV7-2 NA NA CASSLPTGYGYTF TGTGCCAGCAGCTTACCGACAGGCTATGGCTACACCTTC
TRBJ1-5 TRBV6-6 NA NA CASSPTAFNQPQHF TGTGCCAGCAGTCCAACCGCCTTTAATCAGCCCCAGCATTTT
TRBJ1-6 TRBV28 NA NA CASSLLSPNSPLHF TGTGCCAGCAGTTTACTGAGCCCTAATTCACCCCTCCACTTT
TRBJ1-2 TRBV3-1/TRBV3-2 NA NA CASSQEGGYGYTF TGTGCCAGCAGCCAAGAGGGGGGGTATGGCTACACCTTC
TRBJ2-1 TRBV24-1 NA once CATSDLSGSSYNEQFF TGTGCCACCAGTGATTTGAGCGGGTCCTCCTACAATGAGCAGTTCTTC
TRBJ2-3 TRBV3-1/TRBV3-2 TRBD2 NA CASSPTSGGVEDTQYF TGTGCCAGCAGCCCGACTAGCGGGGGAGTGGAAGATACGCAGTATTTT
TRBJ1-2 TRBV19 NA NA CASKGAGYYGYTF TGTGCCAGTAAAGGGGCCGGCTACTATGGCTACACCTTC
TRBJ2-7 TRBV29-1 TRBD2 NA CSVSRGGREQYF TGCAGCGTATCGCGGGGGGGCCGCGAGCAGTACTTC
TRBJ1-3 TRBV6-2/TRBV6-3 NA NA CASSPVGGAPGNTIYF TGTGCCAGCAGCCCTGTAGGGGGGGCCCCTGGAAACACCATATATTTT
TRBJ1-2 TRBV29-1 NA NA CSALPGGDGYTF TGCAGCGCCCTCCCGGGAGGGGATGGCTACACCTTC
TRBJ1-6 TRBV3-1/TRBV3-2 NA NA CASSEGGNSPLHF TGTGCCAGCAGCGAGGGGGGTAATTCACCCCTCCACTTT
TRBJ2-6 TRBV3-1/TRBV3-2 NA NA CASSQSGGGPGANVLTF TGTGCCAGCAGCCAATCAGGAGGGGGCCCTGGGGCCAACGTCCTGACTTTC
TRBJ1-6 TRBV25-1 NA NA CASSLGTRGNSPLHF TGTGCCAGCAGCCTAGGGACACGGGGTAATTCACCCCTCCACTTT
TRBJ1-5 TRBV27 NA NA CASSFDSLSGQPQHF TGTGCCAGCAGTTTCGATTCCCTTTCGGGTCAGCCCCAGCATTTT
TRBJ1-5 TRBV2 NA NA CASSVETGNQPQHF TGTGCCAGCAGTGTGGAGACAGGCAATCAGCCCCAGCATTTT
TRBJ2-7 TRBV20-1 NA NA CSQRAGYEQYF TGCAGTCAGAGGGCTGGTTACGAGCAGTACTTC
TRBJ1-2 TRBV4-1 NA NA CASSQGVGAGGYNYGYTF TGCGCCAGCAGCCAAGGAGTCGGAGCGGGGGGTTATAACTATGGCTACACCTTC
TRBJ2-7 TRBV12-3/TRBV12-4 NA NA CASRRDSSYEQYF TGTGCCAGCAGGCGGGACAGCTCCTACGAGCAGTACTTC
TRBJ2-3 TRBV5-4 NA NA CASSLSQATTDTQYF TGTGCCAGCAGCTTGTCACAGGCCACCACAGATACGCAGTATTTT
TRBJ2-3 TRBV19 NA NA CASSIAQGLTDTQYF TGTGCCAGTAGTATAGCCCAGGGGTTGACAGATACGCAGTATTTT
TRBJ2-2 TRBV5-1 TRBD1 NA CASSEMTGKAGELFF TGCGCCAGCAGCGAGATGACAGGGAAAGCCGGGGAGCTGTTTTTT